This T cell receptor beta chain was sequenced during a study of breast tumors, draining lymph nodes, adjacent tissues. The length of the CDR3 is 14 residues. Per the germline V gene, CDR1 is MNHEY and CDR2 is SMNVEV (reference sequence). V was trimmed by 9 bases and J by 5 bases, leaving 19 bases between them. There are many counts of this clonotype. Antigen unknown. Findings of the study overall: Tumor TCR diversity was below lymph nodes but above nontumor tissue.

The lymph nodes were axillary draining lymph nodes from breast cancer patients. TCRdb used MiXCR to reprocess the multiplex PCR reads, holding one entry per CDR3 protein. The table records approximately 150,000 distinct CDR3 sequences, roughly 35% of them present only once. This clonotype originated in a female donor with breast cancer. Some clones in this sample may be carry-over from other donors' samples. The genes are TRBV27 and TRBJ2-5; D may be TRBD1 (5 bases). The source material was axillary lymph node tissue. This CDR3 is CASSSLVGAETQYF. For the CDR3, the DNA is TGTGCCAGTTCATCCCTCGTTGGGGCTGAGACCCAGTACTTC.